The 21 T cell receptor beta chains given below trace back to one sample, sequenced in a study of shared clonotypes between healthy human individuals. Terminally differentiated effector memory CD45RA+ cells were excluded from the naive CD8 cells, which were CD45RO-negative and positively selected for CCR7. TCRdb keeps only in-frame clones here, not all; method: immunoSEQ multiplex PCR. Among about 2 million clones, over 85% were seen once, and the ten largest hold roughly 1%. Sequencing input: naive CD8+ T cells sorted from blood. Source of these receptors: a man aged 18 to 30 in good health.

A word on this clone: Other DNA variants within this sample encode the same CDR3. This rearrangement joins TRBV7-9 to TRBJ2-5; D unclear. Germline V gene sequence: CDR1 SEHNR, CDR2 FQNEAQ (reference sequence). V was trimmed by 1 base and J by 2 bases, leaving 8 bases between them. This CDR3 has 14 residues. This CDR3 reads CASSLVSGQETQYF. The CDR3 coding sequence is TGTGCCAGCAGCTTAGTTTCCGGACAAGAGACCCAGTACTTC. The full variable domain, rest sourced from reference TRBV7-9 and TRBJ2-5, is DTGVSQNPRHKITKRGQNVTFRCDPISEHNRLYWYRQTLGQGPEFLTYFQNEAQLEKSRLLSDRFSAERPKGSFSTLEIQRTEQGDSAMYLCASSLVSGQETQYFGPGTRLLVL.

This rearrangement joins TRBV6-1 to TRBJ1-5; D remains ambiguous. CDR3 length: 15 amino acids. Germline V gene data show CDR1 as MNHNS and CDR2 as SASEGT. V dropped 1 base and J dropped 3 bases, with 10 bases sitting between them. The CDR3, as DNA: TGTGCCAGCAGTGAAGAGGGTTTCGACAATCAGCCCCAGCATTTT. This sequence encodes CASSEEGFDNQPQHF.

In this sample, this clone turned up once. CDR3 nucleotide sequence: TGTGCCAGCAGCTCTAGTTCGGCCGGGGAGCTGTTTTTT. Translating gives CASSSSSAGELFF. The V call is TRBV7-8, the J call TRBJ2-2; D unresolved. Trimming removed 4 bases from V and 6 bases from J, with 9 bases in between. Germline lookup yields CDR1 SGHVS and CDR2 FQNEAQ. This CDR3 comprises 13 residues.

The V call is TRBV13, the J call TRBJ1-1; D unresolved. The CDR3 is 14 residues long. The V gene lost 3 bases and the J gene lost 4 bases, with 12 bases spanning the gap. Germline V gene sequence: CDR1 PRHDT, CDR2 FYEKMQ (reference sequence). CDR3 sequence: CASSFTRVPTEAFF. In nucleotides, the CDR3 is TGTGCCAGCAGCTTTACAAGGGTCCCCACTGAAGCTTTCTTT.

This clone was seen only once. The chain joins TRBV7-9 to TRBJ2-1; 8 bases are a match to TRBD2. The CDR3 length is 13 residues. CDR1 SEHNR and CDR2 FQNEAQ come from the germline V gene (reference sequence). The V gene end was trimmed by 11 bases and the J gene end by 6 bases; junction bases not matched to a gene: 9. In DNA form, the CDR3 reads TGTGCCGGGGAGCCGGGGGGGCTCAATGAGCAGTTCTTC. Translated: CAGEPGGLNEQFF.

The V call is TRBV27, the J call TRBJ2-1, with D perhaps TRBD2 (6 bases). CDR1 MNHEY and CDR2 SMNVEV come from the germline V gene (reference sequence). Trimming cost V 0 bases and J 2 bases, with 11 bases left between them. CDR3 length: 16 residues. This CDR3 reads CASSLSAGPTYNEQFF. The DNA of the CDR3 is TGTGCCAGCAGTTTATCGGCGGGACCGACCTACAATGAGCAGTTCTTC.

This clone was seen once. The CDR3 DNA reads as TGTGCCAGCAGCCCTTGGACGGCTCCAAATAACACTGAAGCTTTCTTT. Its translation: CASSPWTAPNNTEAFF. The gene calls are TRBV7-2 and TRBJ1-1, with D uncertain. Germline loops: CDR1 SGHTA, CDR2 FQGNSA. V was clipped by 5 bases and J by 2 bases, with 18 bases between them. This CDR3 region has 16 residues. Full variable domain (remainder filled in from reference TRBV7-2 and TRBJ1-1): GAGVSQSPSNKVTEKGKDVELRCDPISGHTALYWYRQSLGQGLEFLIYFQGNSAPDKSGLPSDRFSAERTGGSVSTLTIQRTQQEDSAVYLCASSPWTAPNNTEAFFGQGTRLTVV.

CDR3 nucleotides: TGTGCCAGCAGCTCAACACAGGGCGTGGACGGCTATGGCTACACCTTC. As protein: CASSSTQGVDGYGYTF. This sequence joins TRBV7-9 and TRBJ1-2, with D perhaps matching TRBD1 (6 bases). The V end lost 4 bases, the J end lost 4 bases, and 19 bases lay between the germline ends. Germline V CDR1 and CDR2: SEHNR, FQNEAQ (reference sequence). The CDR3 runs to 16 residues.

CDR3 DNA: TGTGCCAGCAGCGTAGATACAGGGCCGGGTGTGGAGCAGTACTTC. Amino acids: CASSVDTGPGVEQYF. The V and J genes are TRBV9 and TRBJ2-7, with D perhaps matching TRBD1 (6 bases). V was trimmed by 0 bases and J by 7 bases, leaving 17 bases between them. CDR1 and CDR2 (germline): SGDLS, YYNGEE. The CDR3 loop spans 15 amino acids.

CDR3: CASSTGHGANEKLFF. The CDR3 DNA follows: TGTGCCAGCAGTACAGGACACGGCGCCAATGAAAAACTGTTTTTT. The chain combines TRBV27 with TRBJ1-4; tentative D call: TRBD1 (5 bases). CDR3 size: 15 residues. V was pared by 5 bases and J by 5 bases, with 15 bases between. The germline V gene encodes CDR1 MNHEY and CDR2 SMNVEV (reference sequence).

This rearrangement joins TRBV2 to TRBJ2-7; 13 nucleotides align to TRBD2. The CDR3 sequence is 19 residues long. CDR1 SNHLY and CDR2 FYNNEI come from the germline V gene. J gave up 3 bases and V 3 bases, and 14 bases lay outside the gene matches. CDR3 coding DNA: TGTGCCAGCAGTGATACACCGGGACTAGCGGGGAGCCGTCGCTACGAGCAGTACTTC. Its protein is CASSDTPGLAGSRRYEQYF.

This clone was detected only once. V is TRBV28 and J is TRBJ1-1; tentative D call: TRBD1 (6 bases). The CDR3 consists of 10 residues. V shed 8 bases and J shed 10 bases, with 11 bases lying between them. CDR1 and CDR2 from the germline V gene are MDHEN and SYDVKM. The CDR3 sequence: CASGGAGAFF. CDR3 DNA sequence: TGTGCCAGCGGGGGGGCAGGAGCTTTCTTT.

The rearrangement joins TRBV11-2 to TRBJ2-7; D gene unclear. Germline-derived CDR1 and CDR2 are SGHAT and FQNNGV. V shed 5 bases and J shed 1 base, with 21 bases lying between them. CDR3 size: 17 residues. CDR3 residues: CASSPQNGRVPSYEQYF. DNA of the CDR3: TGTGCCAGCAGCCCCCAGAATGGACGGGTTCCATCCTACGAGCAGTACTTC.

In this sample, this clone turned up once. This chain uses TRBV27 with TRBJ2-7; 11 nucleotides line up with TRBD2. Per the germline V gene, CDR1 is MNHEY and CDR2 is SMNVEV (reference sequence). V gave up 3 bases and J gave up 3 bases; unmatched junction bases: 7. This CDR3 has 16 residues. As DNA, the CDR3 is TGTGCCAGCAGTTTCGGGGTAGCGGGAGGGATCTACGAGCAGTACTTC. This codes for CASSFGVAGGIYEQYF.

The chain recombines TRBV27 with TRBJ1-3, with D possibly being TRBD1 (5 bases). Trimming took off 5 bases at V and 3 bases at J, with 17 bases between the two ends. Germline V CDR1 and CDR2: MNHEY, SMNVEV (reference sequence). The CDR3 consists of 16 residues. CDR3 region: CASSPSQGEFGNTIYF. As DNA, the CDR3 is TGTGCCAGCAGTCCCTCCCAGGGCGAGTTTGGAAACACCATATATTTT.

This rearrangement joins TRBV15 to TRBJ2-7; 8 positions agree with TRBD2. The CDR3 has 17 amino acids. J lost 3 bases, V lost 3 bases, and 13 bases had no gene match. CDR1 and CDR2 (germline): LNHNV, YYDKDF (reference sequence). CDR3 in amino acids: CATSSKLGTSGGYEQYF. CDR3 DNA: TGTGCCACCAGCAGCAAATTAGGGACTAGTGGGGGCTACGAGCAGTACTTC.

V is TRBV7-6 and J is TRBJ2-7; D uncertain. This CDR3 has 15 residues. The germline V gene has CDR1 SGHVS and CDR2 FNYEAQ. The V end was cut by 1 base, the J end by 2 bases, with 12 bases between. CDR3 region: CASSLDGSSTYEQYF. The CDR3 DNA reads TGTGCCAGCAGCTTAGACGGATCGAGTACCTACGAGCAGTACTTC. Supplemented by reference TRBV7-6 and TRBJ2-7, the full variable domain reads GAGVSQSPRYKVTKRGQDVALRCDPISGHVSLYWYRQALGQGPEFLTYFNYEAQQDKSGLPNDRFSAERPEGSISTLTIQRTEQRDSAMYRCASSLDGSSTYEQYFGPGTRLTVT.

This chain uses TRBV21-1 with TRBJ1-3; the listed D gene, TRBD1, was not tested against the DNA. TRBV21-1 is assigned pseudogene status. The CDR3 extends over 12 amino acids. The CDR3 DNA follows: TGCGCCCTCCGCAGGGCAAGAAACACCATATATTTT. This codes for CALRRARNTIYF.

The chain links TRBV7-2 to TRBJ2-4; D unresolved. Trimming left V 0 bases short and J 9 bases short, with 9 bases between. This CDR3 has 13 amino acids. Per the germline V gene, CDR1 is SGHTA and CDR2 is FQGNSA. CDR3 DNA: TGTGCCAGCAGCTTAGCGAAAGAGAGCATTCAGTACTTC. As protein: CASSLAKESIQYF.

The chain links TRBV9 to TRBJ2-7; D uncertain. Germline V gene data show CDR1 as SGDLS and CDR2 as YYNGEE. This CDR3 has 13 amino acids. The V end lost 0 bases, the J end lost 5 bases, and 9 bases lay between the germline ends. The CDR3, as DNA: TGTGCCAGCAGCGTAGGGGGTTGGCACGAGCAGTACTTC. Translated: CASSVGGWHEQYF.

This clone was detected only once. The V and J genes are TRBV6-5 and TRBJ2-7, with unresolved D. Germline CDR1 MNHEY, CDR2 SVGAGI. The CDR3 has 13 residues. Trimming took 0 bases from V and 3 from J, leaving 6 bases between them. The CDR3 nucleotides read TGTGCCAGCAGTTACTCAGACTTCTACGAGCAGTACTTC. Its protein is CASSYSDFYEQYF.